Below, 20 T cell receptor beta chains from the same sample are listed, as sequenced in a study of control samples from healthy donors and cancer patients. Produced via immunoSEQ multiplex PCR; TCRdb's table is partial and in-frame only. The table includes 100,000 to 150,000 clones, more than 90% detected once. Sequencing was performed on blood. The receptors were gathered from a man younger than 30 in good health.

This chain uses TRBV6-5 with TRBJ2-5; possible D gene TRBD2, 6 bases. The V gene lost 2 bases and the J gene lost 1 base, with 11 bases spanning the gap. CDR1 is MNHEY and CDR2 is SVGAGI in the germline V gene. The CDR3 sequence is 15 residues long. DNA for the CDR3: TGTGCCAGCAGTTACGGCGGGGCGTTCCAAGAGACCCAGTACTTC. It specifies CASSYGGAFQETQYF.

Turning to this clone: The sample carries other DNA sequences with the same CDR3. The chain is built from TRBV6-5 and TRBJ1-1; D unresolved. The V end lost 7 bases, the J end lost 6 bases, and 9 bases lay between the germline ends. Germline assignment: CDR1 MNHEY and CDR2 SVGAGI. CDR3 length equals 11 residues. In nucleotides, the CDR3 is TGTGCCAGCACACGGGTCTCTGAAGCTTTCTTT. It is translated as CASTRVSEAFF.

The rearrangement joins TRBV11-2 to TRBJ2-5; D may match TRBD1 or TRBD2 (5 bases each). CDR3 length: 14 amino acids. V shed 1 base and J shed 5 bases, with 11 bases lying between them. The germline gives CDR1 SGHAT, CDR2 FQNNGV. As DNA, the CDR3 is TGTGCCAGCAGCTTAGTAGGGACCCGCGAGACCCAGTACTTC. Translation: CASSLVGTRETQYF.

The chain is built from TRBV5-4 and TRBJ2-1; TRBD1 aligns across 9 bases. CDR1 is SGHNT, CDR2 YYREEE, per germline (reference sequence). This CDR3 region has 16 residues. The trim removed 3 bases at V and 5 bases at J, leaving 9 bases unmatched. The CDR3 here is CASSSRRDRVNNEQFF. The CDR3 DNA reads TGTGCCAGCAGCTCCCGCCGGGACAGGGTTAACAATGAGCAGTTCTTC.

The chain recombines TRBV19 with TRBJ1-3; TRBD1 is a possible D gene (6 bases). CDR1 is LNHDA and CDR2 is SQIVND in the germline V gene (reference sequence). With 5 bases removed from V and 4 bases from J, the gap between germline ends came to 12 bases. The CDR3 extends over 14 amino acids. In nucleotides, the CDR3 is TGTGCCAGTAGTCTACAGGGTTTGGGAAACACCATATATTTT. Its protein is CASSLQGLGNTIYF.

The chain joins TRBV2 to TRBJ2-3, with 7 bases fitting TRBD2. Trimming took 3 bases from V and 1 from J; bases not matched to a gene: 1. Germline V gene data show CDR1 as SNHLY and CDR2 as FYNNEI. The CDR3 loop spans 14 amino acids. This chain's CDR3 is CASSEGLRTDTQYF. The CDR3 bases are TGTGCCAGCAGTGAGGGACTACGCACAGATACGCAGTATTTT.

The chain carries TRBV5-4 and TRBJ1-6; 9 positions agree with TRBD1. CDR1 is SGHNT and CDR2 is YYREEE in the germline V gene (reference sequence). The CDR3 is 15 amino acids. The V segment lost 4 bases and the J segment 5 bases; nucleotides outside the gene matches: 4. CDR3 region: CASSPGTGNNSPLHF. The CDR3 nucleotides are TGTGCCAGCAGCCCCGGGACAGGGAATAATTCACCCCTCCACTTT.

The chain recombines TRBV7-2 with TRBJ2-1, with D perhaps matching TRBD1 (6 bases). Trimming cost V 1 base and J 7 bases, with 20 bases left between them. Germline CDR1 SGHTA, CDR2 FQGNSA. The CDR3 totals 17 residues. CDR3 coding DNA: TGTGCCAGCAGCTTAGACTTCACAGGGTTAGGTCAGAATGAGCAGTTCTTC. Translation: CASSLDFTGLGQNEQFF.

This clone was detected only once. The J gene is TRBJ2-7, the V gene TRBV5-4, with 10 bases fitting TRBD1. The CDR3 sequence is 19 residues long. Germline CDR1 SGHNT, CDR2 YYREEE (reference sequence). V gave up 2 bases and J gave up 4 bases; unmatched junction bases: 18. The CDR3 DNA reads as TGTGCCAGCAGCTTACGGACAGGGGGAAGCCTAAAGACTTTATACGAGCAGTACTTC. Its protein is CASSLRTGGSLKTLYEQYF.

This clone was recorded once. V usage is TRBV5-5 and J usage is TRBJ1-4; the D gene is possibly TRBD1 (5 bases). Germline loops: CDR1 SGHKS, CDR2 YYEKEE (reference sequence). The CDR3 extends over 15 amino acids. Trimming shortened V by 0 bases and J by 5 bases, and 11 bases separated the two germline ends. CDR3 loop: CASSLGAGLNEKLFF. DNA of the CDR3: TGTGCCAGCAGCTTGGGTGCAGGGTTAAATGAAAAACTGTTTTTT.

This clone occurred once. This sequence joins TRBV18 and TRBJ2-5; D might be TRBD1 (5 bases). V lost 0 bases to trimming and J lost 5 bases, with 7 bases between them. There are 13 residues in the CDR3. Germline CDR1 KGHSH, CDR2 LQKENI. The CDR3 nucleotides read TGTGCCAGCTCACCACCGGGGCGGGAGACCCAGTACTTC. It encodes CASSPPGRETQYF.

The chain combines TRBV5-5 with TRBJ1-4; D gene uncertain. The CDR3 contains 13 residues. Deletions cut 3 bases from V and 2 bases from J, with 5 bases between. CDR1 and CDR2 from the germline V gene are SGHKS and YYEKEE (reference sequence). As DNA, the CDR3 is TGTGCCAGCAGCTCTCACACTAATGAAAAACTGTTTTTT. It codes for CASSSHTNEKLFF.

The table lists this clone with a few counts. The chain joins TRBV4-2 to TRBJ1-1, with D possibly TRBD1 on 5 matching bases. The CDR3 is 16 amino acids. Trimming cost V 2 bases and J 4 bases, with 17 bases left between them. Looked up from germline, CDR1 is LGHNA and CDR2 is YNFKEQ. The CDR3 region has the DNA TGTGCCAGCAGCCAACTAAGGTTAAGGGGACCCACTGAAGCTTTCTTT. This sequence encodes CASSQLRLRGPTEAFF.

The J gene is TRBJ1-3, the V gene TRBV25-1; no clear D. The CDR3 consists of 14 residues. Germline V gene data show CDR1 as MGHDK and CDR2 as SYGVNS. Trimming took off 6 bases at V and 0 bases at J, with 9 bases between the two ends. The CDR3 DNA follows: TGTGCCAGCAGCCCAACGGTCTCTGGAAACACCATATATTTT. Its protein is CASSPTVSGNTIYF.

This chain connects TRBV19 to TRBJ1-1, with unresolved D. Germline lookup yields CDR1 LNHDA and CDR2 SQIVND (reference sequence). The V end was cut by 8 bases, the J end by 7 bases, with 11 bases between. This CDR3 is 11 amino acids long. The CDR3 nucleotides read TGTGCCAGTCTGGGAGGGATTGAAGCTTTCTTT. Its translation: CASLGGIEAFF.

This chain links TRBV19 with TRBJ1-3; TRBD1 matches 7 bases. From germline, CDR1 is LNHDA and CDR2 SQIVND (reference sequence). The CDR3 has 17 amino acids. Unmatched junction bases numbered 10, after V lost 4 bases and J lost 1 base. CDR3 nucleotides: TGTGCCAGTAGTACCTATTGGGACAGCCGTTCTGGAAACACCATATATTTT. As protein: CASSTYWDSRSGNTIYF. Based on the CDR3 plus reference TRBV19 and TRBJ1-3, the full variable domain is DGGITQSPKYLFRKEGQNVTLSCEQNLNHDAMYWYRQDPGQGLRLIYYSQIVNDFQKGDIAEGYSVSREKKESFPLTVTSAQKNPTAFYLCASSTYWDSRSGNTIYFGEGSWLTVV.

CDR3 DNA sequence: TGTGCCTGGGCGGACAGAGGCTTAGGTGGCTCCTATAATTCACCCCTCCACTTT. Amino acid sequence: CAWADRGLGGSYNSPLHF. The gene calls are TRBV30 and TRBJ1-6, with D possibly being TRBD1 (6 bases). V shed 5 bases and J shed 0 bases, with 20 bases lying between them. In germline, CDR1 is GTSNPN, CDR2 SVGIG (reference sequence). The CDR3 has 18 amino acids.

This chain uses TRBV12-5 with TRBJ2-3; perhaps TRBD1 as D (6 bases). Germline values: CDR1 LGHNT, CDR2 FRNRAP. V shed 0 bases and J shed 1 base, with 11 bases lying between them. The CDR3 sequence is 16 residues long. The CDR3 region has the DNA TGTGCTAGTGGTTTGGTATCCGGACAGCGCACAGATACGCAGTATTTT. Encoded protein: CASGLVSGQRTDTQYF.

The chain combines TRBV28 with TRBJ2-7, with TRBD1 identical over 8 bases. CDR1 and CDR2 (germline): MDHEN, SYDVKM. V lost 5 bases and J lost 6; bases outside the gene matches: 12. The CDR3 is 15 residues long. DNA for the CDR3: TGTGCCAGCAGTCCAATGGGGACAGGAAACTCCGAGCAGTACTTC. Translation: CASSPMGTGNSEQYF.

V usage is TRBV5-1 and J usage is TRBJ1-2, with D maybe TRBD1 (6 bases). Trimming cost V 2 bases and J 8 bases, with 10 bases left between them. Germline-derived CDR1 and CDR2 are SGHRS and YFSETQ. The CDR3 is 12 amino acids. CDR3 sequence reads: CASSLGGIGYTF. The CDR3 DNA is TGCGCCAGCAGCTTAGGGGGTATCGGCTACACCTTC. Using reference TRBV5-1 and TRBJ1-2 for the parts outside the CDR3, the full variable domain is KAGVTQTPRYLIKTRGQQVTLSCSPISGHRSVSWYQQTPGQGLQFLFEYFSETQRNKGNFPGRFSGRQFSNSRSEMNVSTLELGDSALYLCASSLGGIGYTFGSGTRLTVV.